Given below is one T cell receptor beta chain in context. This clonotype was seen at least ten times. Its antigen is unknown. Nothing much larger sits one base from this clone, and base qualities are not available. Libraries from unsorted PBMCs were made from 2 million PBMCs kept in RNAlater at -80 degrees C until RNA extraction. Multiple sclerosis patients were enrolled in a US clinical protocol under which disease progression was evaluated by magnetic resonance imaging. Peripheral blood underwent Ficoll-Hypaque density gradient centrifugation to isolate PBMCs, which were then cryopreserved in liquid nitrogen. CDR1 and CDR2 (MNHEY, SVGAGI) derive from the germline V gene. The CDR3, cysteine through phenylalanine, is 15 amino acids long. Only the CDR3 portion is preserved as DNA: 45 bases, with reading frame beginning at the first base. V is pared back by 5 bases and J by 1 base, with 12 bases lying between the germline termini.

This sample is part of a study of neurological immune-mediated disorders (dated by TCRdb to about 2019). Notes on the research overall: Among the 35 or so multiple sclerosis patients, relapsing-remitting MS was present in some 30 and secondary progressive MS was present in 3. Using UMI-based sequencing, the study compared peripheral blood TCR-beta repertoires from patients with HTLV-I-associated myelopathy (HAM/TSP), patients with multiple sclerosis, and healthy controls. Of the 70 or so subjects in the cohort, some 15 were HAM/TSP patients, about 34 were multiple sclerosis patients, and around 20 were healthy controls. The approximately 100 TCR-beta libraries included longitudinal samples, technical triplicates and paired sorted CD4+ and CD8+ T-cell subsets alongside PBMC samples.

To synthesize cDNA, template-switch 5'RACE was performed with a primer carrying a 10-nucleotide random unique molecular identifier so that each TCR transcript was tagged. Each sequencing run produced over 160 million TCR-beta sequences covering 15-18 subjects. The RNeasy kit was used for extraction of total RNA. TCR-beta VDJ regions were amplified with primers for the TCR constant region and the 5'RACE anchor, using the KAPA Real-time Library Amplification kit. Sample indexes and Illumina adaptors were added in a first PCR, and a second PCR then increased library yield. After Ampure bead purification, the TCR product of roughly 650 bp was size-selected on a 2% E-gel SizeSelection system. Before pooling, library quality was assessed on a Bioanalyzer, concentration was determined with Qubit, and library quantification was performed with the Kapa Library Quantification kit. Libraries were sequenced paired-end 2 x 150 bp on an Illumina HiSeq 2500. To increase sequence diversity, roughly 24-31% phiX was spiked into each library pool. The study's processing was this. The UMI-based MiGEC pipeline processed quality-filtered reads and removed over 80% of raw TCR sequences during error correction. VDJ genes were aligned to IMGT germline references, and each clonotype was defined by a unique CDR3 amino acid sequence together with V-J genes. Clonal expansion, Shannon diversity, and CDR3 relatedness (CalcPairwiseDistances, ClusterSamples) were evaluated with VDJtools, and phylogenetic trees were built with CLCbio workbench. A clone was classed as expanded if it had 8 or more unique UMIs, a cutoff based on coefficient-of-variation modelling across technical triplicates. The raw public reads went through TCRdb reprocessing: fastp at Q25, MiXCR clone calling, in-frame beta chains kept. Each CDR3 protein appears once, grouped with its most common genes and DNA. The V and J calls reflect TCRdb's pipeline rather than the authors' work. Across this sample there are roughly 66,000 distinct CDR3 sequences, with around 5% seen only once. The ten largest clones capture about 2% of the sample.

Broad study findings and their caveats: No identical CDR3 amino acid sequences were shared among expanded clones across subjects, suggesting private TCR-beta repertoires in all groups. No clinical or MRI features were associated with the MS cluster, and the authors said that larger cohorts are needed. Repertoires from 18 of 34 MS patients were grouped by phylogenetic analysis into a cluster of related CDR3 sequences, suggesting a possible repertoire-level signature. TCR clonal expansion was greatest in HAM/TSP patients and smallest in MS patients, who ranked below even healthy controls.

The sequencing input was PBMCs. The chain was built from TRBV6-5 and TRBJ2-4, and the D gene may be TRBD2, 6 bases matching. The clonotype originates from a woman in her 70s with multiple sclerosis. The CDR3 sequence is CASSTGGRAKNIQYF. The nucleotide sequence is TGTGCCAGCAGTACCGGAGGGAGGGCCAAAAACATTCAGTACTTC.